This T cell receptor (beta chain) was profiled in a study of control samples from healthy donors and cancer patients. Clones were sequenced by immunoSEQ multiplex PCR, and TCRdb holds only the in-frame ones, with some missing. Counted here are 150,000 to 200,000 clones, 70% to 90% occurring once; the ten biggest clones make up approximately 12%. The length of the CDR3 is 15 residues. Germline loops: CDR1 SGDLS, CDR2 YYNGEE. After removal of 0 bases from V and 5 bases from J, the junction contained 5 bases not matched to a gene. This clone was seen a single time. The receptor was isolated from a man aged 30 to 39 in good health. The chain has TRBV9 and TRBJ1-1, with 9 positions matching TRBD1. Sequencing was carried out using blood. The CDR3 region has the DNA TGTGCCAGCAGCGTAGAGGGACAGGGCCGGACTGAAGCTTTCTTT. Its translation: CASSVEGQGRTEAFF.